The 16 T cell receptor beta chains in this list originate from one sample, sequenced in a study of T cells after yellow fever vaccination (dated by TCRdb to 2018 to 2020). The meaning of the sample's treatment or condition label: live attenuated yellow fever vaccine strain. The library was produced with 5' RACE. Sequencing took place on an Illumina HiSeq 2500. TCRdb took the public reads, trimmed them with fastp at Q25, ran MiXCR for clone calling and kept in-frame beta chains. Merged by CDR3 protein, the rows form single entries marked with the most common genes and DNA. The sample table holds fewer than 650,000 distinct CDR3 sequences, of which 21% were seen once. Clones ranked in the top ten supply roughly 16% of the sample. Material: PBMCs, obtained around 3 weeks after the first yellow fever vaccination. These receptor sequences come from a man in his late teens or twenties who received the YFV17D yellow fever vaccine.

The V gene is TRBV4-2, the J gene TRBJ2-1; the match to TRBD2 covers 11 bases. The V and J ends lost 1 base and 0 bases, in that order; junction bases with no gene match: 11. This CDR3 contains 20 residues. The germline V gene has CDR1 LGHNA and CDR2 YNFKEQ. CDR3 region: CASSQVRPSGGLSSYNEQFF. CDR3 bases: TGTGCCAGCAGCCAAGTGAGGCCTAGCGGGGGGCTTAGCTCCTACAATGAGCAGTTCTTC.

This clonotype appeared many times. The rearrangement uses TRBV11-2 and TRBJ1-1; 7 bases agree with TRBD1. The V segment lost 2 bases and the J segment 2 bases; nucleotides outside the gene matches: 2. The CDR3 consists of 14 residues. Germline CDR1 and CDR2: SGHAT and FQNNGV. CDR3 region: CASSLTGANTEAFF. The CDR3, as DNA: TGTGCCAGCAGCTTAACAGGGGCAAACACTGAAGCTTTCTTT. Combining the CDR3 with reference TRBV11-2 and TRBJ1-1 gives the whole variable domain EAGVAQSPRYKIIEKRQSVAFWCNPISGHATLYWYQQILGQGPKLLIQFQNNGVVDDSQLPKDRFSAERLKGVDSTLKIQPAKLEDSAVYLCASSLTGANTEAFFGQGTRLTVV.

This clonotype appeared many times. The chain combines TRBV20-1 with TRBJ2-3; TRBD2 matches at 9 bases. Germline assignment: CDR1 DFQATT and CDR2 SNEGSKA (reference sequence). The CDR3 spans 15 residues. The ends lost 1 base at V and 5 bases at J; junction bases unmatched: 7. The CDR3 loop reads CSARVSGGLVDTQYF. In DNA form, the CDR3 reads TGCAGTGCTAGAGTTAGCGGGGGATTAGTAGATACGCAGTATTTT.

CDR3 coding DNA: TGTGCCAGCAGTTACTGCTGTGTTGGTCTTCTTGAAGCTTTCTTT. Its protein product is CASSYCCVGLLEAFF. V usage is TRBV6-5 and J usage is TRBJ1-1; D is undetermined. In germline, CDR1 is MNHEY, CDR2 SVGAGI. Trimming removed 1 base at V and 7 bases at J, with 16 bases between. The CDR3 is made up of 15 amino acids.

In its sample, this clonotype was seen a few times. The genes are TRBV7-2 and TRBJ2-2; D is possibly TRBD1 (5 bases). V lost 4 bases and J 7 bases, leaving 16 bases between the germline ends. The germline gives CDR1 SGHTA, CDR2 FQGNSA. The CDR3 runs to 15 residues. CDR3 region: CASSSQGIFGGELFF. The DNA of the CDR3 is TGTGCCAGCAGCTCCCAGGGTATATTCGGCGGGGAGCTGTTTTTT.

V usage is TRBV25-1 and J usage is TRBJ2-5; D gene ambiguous. This CDR3 spans 14 amino acids. Trimming shortened V by 0 bases and J by 5 bases, and 10 bases separated the two germline ends. Germline assignment: CDR1 MGHDK and CDR2 SYGVNS. The CDR3 spells CASSEYRDSETQYF. Written as DNA, the CDR3 is TGTGCCAGCAGTGAATATAGGGATTCGGAGACCCAGTACTTC.

The chain carries TRBV19 and TRBJ2-1; D tentatively reads TRBD1 or TRBD2 (5 bases each). CDR3 size: 14 residues. Germline V gene data show CDR1 as LNHDA and CDR2 as SQIVND (reference sequence). V was cut by 4 bases and J by 2 bases, with 9 bases left in between. The CDR3 loop is CASSRGPTYNEQFF. The CDR3 DNA sequence: TGTGCCAGTAGTAGGGGACCAACCTACAATGAGCAGTTCTTC.

This clonotype was seen a few times. This sequence joins TRBV7-2 and TRBJ1-6, with TRBD1 identical over 11 bases. V lost 1 base, J lost 7 bases, and 9 bases stayed unmatched. The CDR3 is made up of 18 amino acids. Germline V gene lookup returns CDR1 SGHTA and CDR2 FQGNSA. For the CDR3, the DNA is TGTGCCAGCAGCTTAGTGCCCCCGGACAGGGGGCGGAATTCACCCCTCCACTTT. Translated, it gives CASSLVPPDRGRNSPLHF.

This rearrangement joins TRBV9 to TRBJ2-7; 9 bases line up with TRBD2. Trimming at V came to 0 bases and at J to 3 bases, leaving 4 bases not matched to a gene. The germline CDR1 and CDR2 sequences are SGDLS and YYNGEE. This CDR3 spans 15 amino acids. CDR3 sequence reads: CASSVGAGGLYEQYF. The CDR3 nucleotides read TGTGCCAGCAGCGTAGGAGCGGGGGGACTCTACGAGCAGTACTTC.

Comments on this clonotype: The junction does not match germline at one end; this may be a read error. The J gene is TRBJ1-5, the V gene TRBV27; 9 bases are a match to TRBD1. CDR3 length: 14 residues. Looked up from germline, CDR1 is MNHEY and CDR2 is SMNVEV (reference sequence). The CDR3 protein is CASSFTGGYQPLHF. In DNA form, the CDR3 reads TGTGCCAGCAGTTTCACAGGGGGCTATCAGCCCCTGCATTTT.

The chain carries TRBV5-6 and TRBJ1-3; D not resolved. Trimming pared 0 bases from V and 0 bases from J, leaving 10 bases between. CDR1 SGHDT and CDR2 YYEEEE come from the germline V gene. There are 16 residues in the CDR3. DNA of the CDR3: TGTGCCAGCAGCTTGGGGCCGGACTTCTCTGGAAACACCATATATTTT. Encoded protein: CASSLGPDFSGNTIYF.

This clonotype occurred a few times. The V call is TRBV5-1, the J call TRBJ2-3; either TRBD1 or TRBD2 may fit D (5 bases each). Germline V gene lookup returns CDR1 SGHRS and CDR2 YFSETQ. Trimming pared 4 bases from V and 2 bases from J, leaving 23 bases between. The CDR3 has 18 amino acids. Here the CDR3 DNA reads TGCGCCAGCAGCGGACCCCTTGTGGGGGTAGTAATCACAGATACGCAGTATTTT. Translation gives CASSGPLVGVVITDTQYF.

The chain combines TRBV12-3 or TRBV12-4 with TRBJ1-2; 12 nucleotides align to TRBD1. After removal of 3 bases from V and 4 bases from J, the junction contained 6 bases not matched to a gene. The length of the CDR3 is 16 residues. CDR3 protein: CASSLGQGARGYGYTF. CDR3 DNA sequence: TGTGCCAGCAGTTTGGGACAGGGGGCTCGGGGCTATGGCTACACCTTC.

This clonotype was detected ten times or more. The rearrangement joins TRBV9 to TRBJ2-1; D is tentatively TRBD1 or TRBD2 (7 bases each). V was trimmed by 4 bases and J by 4 bases, leaving 15 bases between them. Germline V gene lookup returns CDR1 SGDLS and CDR2 YYNGEE. The CDR3 runs 15 residues. CDR3 coding DNA: TGTGCCAGCAGCCCAGGGGGGGTGGGTTACAATGAGCAGTTCTTC. This codes for CASSPGGVGYNEQFF.

CDR3 sequence reads: CASRRTRNMNTEAFF. The CDR3 DNA is TGTGCCAGCAGGAGGACCAGGAACATGAACACTGAAGCTTTCTTT. The chain couples TRBV9 to TRBJ1-1, with D uncertain. V lost 5 bases, J lost 0 bases, and 14 bases lay in between. The CDR3 spans 15 residues. In germline, CDR1 is SGDLS, CDR2 YYNGEE.

The V and J genes are TRBV6-5 and TRBJ2-2; TRBD1 agrees at 11 bases. The CDR3 contains 17 residues. The junction had 1 base not matched to a gene; V was cut back by 1 base and J by 0 bases. Germline lookup yields CDR1 MNHEY and CDR2 SVGAGI. The CDR3 DNA reads as TGTGCCAGCAGTTACTGGACAGGGGGCCCGAACACCGGGGAGCTGTTTTTT. It is translated as CASSYWTGGPNTGELFF.